A single sample is the source of the 15 T cell receptor beta chains below, sequenced in a study of shared clonotypes between healthy human individuals (TCRdb year 2020). Library generation was performed with the immunoSEQ multiplex PCR assay. Sourced from immuneACCESS, this table was stored by TCRdb with only in-frame sequences that have V and J called. A share of the clones is absent; for the studies checked, an unresolved V gene accounts for under half, and the remainder has no known explanation. For this sample the table gives 550,000 to 800,000 clones, of which about 74% were detected only once. The ten largest clones represent 1.5% to 2% of the sample. The specimen was memory CD4+ T cells sorted from blood. The cell subset or site label on this specimen signifies: CD45RA-negative fraction. All receptors come from a woman in her 30s in good health.

This clone was seen more than once but under ten times. The rearrangement joins TRBV11-3 to TRBJ2-2; D not certain. Trimming left V 1 base short and J 9 bases short, with 15 bases between. This CDR3 spans 15 amino acids. The V gene's germline CDR1 is SGHNT and CDR2 YENEEA. The CDR3 bases are TGTGCCAGCAGCTTAGGGTTTACCCTGGACCGGGAGCTGTTTTTT. This gives the protein CASSLGFTLDRELFF. Based on the CDR3 plus reference TRBV11-3 and TRBJ2-2, the full variable domain is EAGVVQSPRYKIIEKKQPVAFWCNPISGHNTLYWYLQNLGQGPELLIRYENEEAVDDSQLPKDRFSAERLKGVDSTLKIQPAELGDSAVYLCASSLGFTLDRELFFGEGSRLTVL.

The chain couples TRBV7-3 to TRBJ2-7; the match to TRBD2 covers 7 bases. The CDR3 has 12 amino acids. The junction had 0 bases not matched to a gene; V was cut back by 1 base and J by 6 bases. Germline loops: CDR1 SGHTA, CDR2 FQGTGA. DNA of the CDR3: TGTGCCAGCAGCTTAAGCGGGAGCGAGCAGTACTTC. It yields the protein CASSLSGSEQYF.

This rearrangement joins TRBV28 to TRBJ2-5, with a possible D match to TRBD2 (5 bases). Germline CDR1 MDHEN, CDR2 SYDVKM. Deletions cut 6 bases from V and 5 bases from J, with 13 bases between. The CDR3 sequence is 13 residues long. The DNA for the CDR3 is TGTGCCAGCAGCGAGGGATCTAAGGAGACCCAGTACTTC. Translated: CASSEGSKETQYF.

The chain joins TRBV2 to TRBJ1-6; no clear D. The CDR3 is 14 residues long. V shed 6 bases and J shed 13 bases, with 19 bases lying between them. CDR1 is SNHLY and CDR2 is FYNNEI in the germline V gene. In nucleotides, the CDR3 is TGTGCCAGCAGGAAACCGAACCCAGGCACGCCCCTCCACTTT. This encodes CASRKPNPGTPLHF.

The chain employs TRBV28 and TRBJ2-7, with 7 bases lining up with TRBD1. Germline CDR1 is MDHEN and CDR2 is SYDVKM. This CDR3 has 14 amino acids. After removal of 5 bases from V and 9 bases from J, the junction contained 13 bases not matched to a gene. CDR3 region: CASSPTPFRQGQYF. CDR3 coding DNA: TGTGCCAGCAGTCCCACCCCCTTTAGACAGGGGCAGTACTTC. Complete variable domain (other parts from reference TRBV28 and TRBJ2-7): DVKVTQSSRYLVKRTGEKVFLECVQDMDHENMFWYRQDPGLGLRLIYFSYDVKMKEKGDIPEGYSVSREKKERFSLILESASTNQTSMYLCASSPTPFRQGQYFGPGTRLTVT.

The sample holds one count of this clone. The V and J genes are TRBV5-1 and TRBJ2-1; D remains unclear. CDR1 and CDR2 from the germline V gene are SGHRS and YFSETQ. The CDR3 covers 10 residues. Trimming shortened V by 5 bases and J by 7 bases, and 4 bases separated the two germline ends. CDR3 protein: CASSKNEQFF. The CDR3 DNA reads TGCGCCAGCAGTAAAAATGAGCAGTTCTTC.

This clone was observed a few times. The gene calls are TRBV21-1 and TRBJ1-5; the listed D gene, TRBD1, was not tested against the DNA. TRBV21-1 is recorded as a pseudogene. This CDR3 comprises 17 residues. For the CDR3, the DNA is TGTGCCAGCAGCAAAGCTTCCGGGACAACTAGCAATCAGCCCCAGCATTTT. Encoded protein: CASSKASGTTSNQPQHF.

The chain recombines TRBV5-1 with TRBJ2-7; 8 nucleotides line up with TRBD1. This CDR3 spans 13 amino acids. V lost 3 bases and J lost 4; bases outside the gene matches: 3. The germline V gene encodes CDR1 SGHRS and CDR2 YFSETQ. The CDR3 region has the DNA TGCGCCAGCAGCTCGGGACAGGATTACGAGCAGTACTTC. It specifies CASSSGQDYEQYF.

About this clone itself: One base separates it from a far larger clone, so it is likely a read error. Additional DNA sequences in this sample encode the identical CDR3. This chain links TRBV10-3 with TRBJ2-3; 8 nucleotides align to TRBD2. The CDR3 has 13 amino acids. The germline V gene encodes CDR1 ENHRY and CDR2 SYGVKD. The CDR3 DNA sequence: TGTGCTGCCTCTAGCGGGAGCACAGATACGCAGTATTTT. Translated, it gives CAASSGSTDTQYF.

This clone was observed many times. This chain uses TRBV15 with TRBJ2-7; D is undetermined. The germline V gene encodes CDR1 LNHNV and CDR2 YYDKDF (reference sequence). The V end was cut by 1 base, the J end by 0 bases, with 10 bases between. There are 15 residues in the CDR3. CDR3 bases: TGTGCCACCAGCAGAGGGACGACGAGCTCCTACGAGCAGTACTTC. It is translated as CATSRGTTSSYEQYF.

V and J are TRBV6-6 and TRBJ2-7; 8 nucleotides line up with TRBD2. From germline, CDR1 is MNHNY and CDR2 SVGAGI (reference sequence). The CDR3 is made up of 14 amino acids. The V gene end was trimmed by 4 bases and the J gene end by 6 bases; junction bases not matched to a gene: 8. The CDR3 loop reads CASSSQSGRGEQYF. In DNA form, the CDR3 reads TGTGCCAGCAGTTCCCAAAGCGGGAGAGGCGAGCAGTACTTC.

V and J are TRBV7-9 and TRBJ2-5, with D perhaps TRBD1 (5 bases). The germline V and J ends were trimmed by 3 bases and 4 bases, with 18 bases remaining between them. Germline V gene lookup returns CDR1 SEHNR and CDR2 FQNEAQ (reference sequence). The CDR3 runs 16 residues. In nucleotides, the CDR3 is TGTGCCAGCAGCTTGAGAACAGGTTTTCCGGGAGAGACCCAGTACTTC. This sequence encodes CASSLRTGFPGETQYF.

The V and J genes are TRBV2 and TRBJ2-3; 10 bases line up with TRBD2. Germline loops: CDR1 SNHLY, CDR2 FYNNEI. The CDR3 is made up of 14 amino acids. Trimming at V came to 8 bases and at J to 8 bases, leaving 10 bases not matched to a gene. CDR3 residues: CASGSGRASGTQYF. CDR3 DNA: TGTGCCAGCGGGAGCGGGAGGGCCTCAGGTACGCAGTATTTT.

The chain combines TRBV7-8 with TRBJ2-7; 7 bases align to TRBD1. Trimming removed 8 bases from V and 2 bases from J; junction bases left unmatched: 6. The CDR3 consists of 13 residues. Germline-derived CDR1 and CDR2 are SGHVS and FQNEAQ. The CDR3 nucleotides read TGTGCCAGCCGGGACAGTAGGACCTACGAGCAGTACTTC. Its protein is CASRDSRTYEQYF.

The chain uses TRBV27 and TRBJ2-1; D is tentatively TRBD1 or TRBD2 (5 bases each). V lost 3 bases to trimming and J lost 9 bases, with 15 bases between them. The V gene's germline CDR1 is MNHEY and CDR2 SMNVEV (reference sequence). The CDR3 has 14 amino acids. The chain's CDR3 is CASSFEGFQGEQFF. In nucleotides, the CDR3 is TGTGCCAGCAGTTTCGAGGGTTTCCAGGGTGAGCAGTTCTTC.